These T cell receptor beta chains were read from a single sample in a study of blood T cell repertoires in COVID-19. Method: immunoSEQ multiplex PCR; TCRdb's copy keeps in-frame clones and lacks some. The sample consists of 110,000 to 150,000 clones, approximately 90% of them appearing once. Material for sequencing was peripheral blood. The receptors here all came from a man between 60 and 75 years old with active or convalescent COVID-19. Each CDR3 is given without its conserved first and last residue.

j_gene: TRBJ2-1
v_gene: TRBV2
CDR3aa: ASSKRSGEQF

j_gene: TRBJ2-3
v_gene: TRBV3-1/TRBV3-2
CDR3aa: ASSPGLADTDTQY

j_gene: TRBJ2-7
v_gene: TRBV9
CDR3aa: ASSSTTSGGAYEQY

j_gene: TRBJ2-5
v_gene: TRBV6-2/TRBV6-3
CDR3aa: ASSQGDMDQETQY

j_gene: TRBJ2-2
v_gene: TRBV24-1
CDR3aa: ATSDFWPGELF

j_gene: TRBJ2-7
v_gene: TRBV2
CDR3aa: ASRGPGLSYEQY

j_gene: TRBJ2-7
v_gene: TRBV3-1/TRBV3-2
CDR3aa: ASSQGPVEQY

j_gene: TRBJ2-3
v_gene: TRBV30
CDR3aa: AWILAGGGTDTQY

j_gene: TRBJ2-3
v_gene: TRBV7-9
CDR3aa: ASSFRLAGVTDTQY

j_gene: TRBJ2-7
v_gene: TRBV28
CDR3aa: ANSGQGISEQY

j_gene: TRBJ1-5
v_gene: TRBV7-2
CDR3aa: ASSSGTDAQPQH

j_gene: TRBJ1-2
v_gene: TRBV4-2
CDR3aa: ASSLSYLTQGSYT

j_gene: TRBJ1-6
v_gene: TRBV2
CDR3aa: ASSDQGARGSPLH

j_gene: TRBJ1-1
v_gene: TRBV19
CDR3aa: ASSPRDSMRPTEAF

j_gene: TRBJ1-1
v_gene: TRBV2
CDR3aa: ASSEGWTGNMNTEAF

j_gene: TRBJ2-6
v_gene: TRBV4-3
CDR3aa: ASSPTYTGAGANVLT

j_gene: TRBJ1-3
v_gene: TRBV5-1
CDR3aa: ATQTQITGQGSGNTIY

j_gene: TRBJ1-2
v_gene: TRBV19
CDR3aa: ASSSEGANYGYT

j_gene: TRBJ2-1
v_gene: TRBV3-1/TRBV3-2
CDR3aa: ASSQDLSGGVNEQF

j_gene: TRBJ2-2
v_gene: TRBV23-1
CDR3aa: ASSQGRGEYTGELF

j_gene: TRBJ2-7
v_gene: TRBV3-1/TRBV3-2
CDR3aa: ASSRGTYYEQY

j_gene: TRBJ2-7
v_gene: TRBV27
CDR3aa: ASSLARGYEQY

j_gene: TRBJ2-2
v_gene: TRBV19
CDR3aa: ASTPGGGRGQTGELF

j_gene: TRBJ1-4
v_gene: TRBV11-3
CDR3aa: ASTQKEQGGKLF

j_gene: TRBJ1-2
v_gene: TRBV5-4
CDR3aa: ASSSGAGGDYGYT

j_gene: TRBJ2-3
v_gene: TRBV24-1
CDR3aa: ATSEPVSGGEADTQY

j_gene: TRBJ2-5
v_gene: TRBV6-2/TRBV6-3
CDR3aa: ASSTGLAGEETQY

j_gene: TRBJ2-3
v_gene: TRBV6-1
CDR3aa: ASSEGGVTDTQY

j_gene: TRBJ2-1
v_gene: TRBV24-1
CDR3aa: ATSDLTLAGGGEQF

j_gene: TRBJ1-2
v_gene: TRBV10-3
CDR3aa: AISESTGPVEGYT

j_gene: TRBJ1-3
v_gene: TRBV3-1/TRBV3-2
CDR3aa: ASSRQGDGNTIY

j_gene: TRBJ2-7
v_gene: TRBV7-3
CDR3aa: ASSPTRDNLYEQY

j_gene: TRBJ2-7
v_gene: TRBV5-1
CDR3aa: ASSLALAGVNEQY

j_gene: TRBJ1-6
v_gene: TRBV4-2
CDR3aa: ASSRTIGTGYSPLH

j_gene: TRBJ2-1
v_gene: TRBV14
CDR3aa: ASSPGLAGGSSSYNEQF

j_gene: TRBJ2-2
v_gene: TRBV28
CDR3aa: ASSSAGTGAGELF

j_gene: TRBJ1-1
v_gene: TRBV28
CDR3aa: ASSLYRENTEAF

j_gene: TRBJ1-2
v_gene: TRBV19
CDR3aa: ASTVGGYGYT

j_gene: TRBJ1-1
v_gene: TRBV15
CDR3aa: ATSSLTVNTEAF

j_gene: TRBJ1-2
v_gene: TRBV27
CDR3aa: ASSLNRGANYGYT

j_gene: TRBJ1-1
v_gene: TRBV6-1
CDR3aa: ASSDGTVTEAF

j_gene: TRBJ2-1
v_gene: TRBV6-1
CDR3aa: ASSEADLGEQF

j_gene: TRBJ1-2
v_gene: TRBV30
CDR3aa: AGQDLYGYT

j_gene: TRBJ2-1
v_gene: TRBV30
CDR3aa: AWSVNLRGSGYNEQF

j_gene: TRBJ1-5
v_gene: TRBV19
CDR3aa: ATGTGDQPQH

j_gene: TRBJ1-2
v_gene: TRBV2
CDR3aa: ASSEDRGSYGYT

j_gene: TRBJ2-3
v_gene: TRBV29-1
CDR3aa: SARGLAGGSSSTDTQY

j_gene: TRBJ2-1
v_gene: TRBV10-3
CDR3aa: AISEQRGGNEQF

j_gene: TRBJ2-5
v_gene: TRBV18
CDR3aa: ASSQLQETQY

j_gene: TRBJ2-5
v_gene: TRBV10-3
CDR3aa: AISSGGETQY

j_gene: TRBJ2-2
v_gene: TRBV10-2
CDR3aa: ASRGTITGELF

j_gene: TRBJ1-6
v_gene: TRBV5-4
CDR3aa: ASSLDSPNSPLH

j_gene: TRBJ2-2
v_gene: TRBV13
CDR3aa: ASSLGRAGVGAGELF

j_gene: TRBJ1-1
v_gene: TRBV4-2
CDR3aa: ASSQVGDSQWAF

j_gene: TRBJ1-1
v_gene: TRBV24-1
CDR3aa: ATSDTRSPEAF

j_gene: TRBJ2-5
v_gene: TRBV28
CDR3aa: ASSLLSGNQETQY

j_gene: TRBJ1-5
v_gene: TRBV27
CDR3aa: ASSSWVISRGRQPQH